This is a list of T cell receptor beta chains from one sample in a study of early T cells in non-severe SARS-CoV-2 infection. MiXCR, run by TCRdb on the 5' RACE reads, gives a single entry per CDR3 protein. Seen here are tens of thousands of distinct CDR3 sequences, roughly 12% observed once, and the top ten hold roughly 3%. The sample in question was whole blood, obtained at baseline. Every receptor here comes from an adult who was a healthcare worker with PCR-confirmed SARS-CoV-2 infection or an uninfected control (not recorded which). Both conserved end residues are trimmed from each CDR3. Part of the rows lack a size; the others show once, few, many or a class for expanded clones.

V | size | CDR3
TRBV29-1 | many | SVARAGGSYEQY
TRBV2 | - | ASRANRNSNQPQH
TRBV10-1 | once | ASKRRGRDTEAF
TRBV5-4 | few | ASSLDGIRYGYT
TRBV20-1 | - | SASGTTNYGYT
TRBV2 | few | ASKGAYQYNEQF
TRBV12-3/TRBV12-4 | many | ASRLGTVPGANVLT
TRBV10-1 | few | ASRDSWTGELF
TRBV20-1 | few | SASLGQVYGYT
TRBV11-2 | - | ASSLDLAQNTEAF
TRBV7-9 | once | ASSWTSNPNTEAF